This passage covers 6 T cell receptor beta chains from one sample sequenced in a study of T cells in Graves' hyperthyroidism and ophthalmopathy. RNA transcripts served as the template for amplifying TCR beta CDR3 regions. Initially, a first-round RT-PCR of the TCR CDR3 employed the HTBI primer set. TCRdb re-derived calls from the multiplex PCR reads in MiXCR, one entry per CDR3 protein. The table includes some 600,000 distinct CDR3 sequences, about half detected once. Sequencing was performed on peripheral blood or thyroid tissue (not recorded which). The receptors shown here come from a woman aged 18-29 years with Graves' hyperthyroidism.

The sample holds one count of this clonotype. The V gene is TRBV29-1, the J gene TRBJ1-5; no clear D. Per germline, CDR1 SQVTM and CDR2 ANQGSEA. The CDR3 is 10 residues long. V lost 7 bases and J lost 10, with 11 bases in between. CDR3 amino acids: CSGGKHPQHF. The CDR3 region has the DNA TGCAGCGGGGGTAAACACCCCCAGCATTTT.

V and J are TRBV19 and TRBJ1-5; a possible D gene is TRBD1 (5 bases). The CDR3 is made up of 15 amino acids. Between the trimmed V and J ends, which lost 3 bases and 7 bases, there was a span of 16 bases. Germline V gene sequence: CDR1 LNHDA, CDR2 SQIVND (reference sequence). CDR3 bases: TGTGCCAGTAGTATGGAAAGGGGATACAGGCAGCCCCAGCATTTT. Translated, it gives CASSMERGYRQPQHF.

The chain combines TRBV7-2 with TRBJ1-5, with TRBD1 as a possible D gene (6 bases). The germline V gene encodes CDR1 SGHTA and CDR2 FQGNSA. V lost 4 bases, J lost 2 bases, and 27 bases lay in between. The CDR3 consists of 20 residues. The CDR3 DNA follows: TGTGCCAGCAGCTCCCGTAGGACAGCCCGAAGTGATCGGGGCAATCAGCCCCAGCATTTT. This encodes CASSSRRTARSDRGNQPQHF.

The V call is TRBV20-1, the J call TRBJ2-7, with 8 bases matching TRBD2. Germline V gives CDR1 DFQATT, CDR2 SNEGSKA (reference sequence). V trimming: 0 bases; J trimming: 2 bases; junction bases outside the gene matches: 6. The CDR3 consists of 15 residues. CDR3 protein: CSARDRLAGTYEQYF. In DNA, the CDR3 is TGCAGTGCTAGAGATCGGCTAGCGGGTACCTACGAGCAGTACTTC.

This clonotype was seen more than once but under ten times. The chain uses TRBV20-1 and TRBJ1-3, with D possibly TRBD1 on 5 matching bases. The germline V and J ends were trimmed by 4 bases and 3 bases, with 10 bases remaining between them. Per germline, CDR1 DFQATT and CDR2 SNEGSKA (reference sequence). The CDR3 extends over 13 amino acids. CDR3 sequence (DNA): TGCAGTGCTATCCCAGGGTTTGGAAACACCATATATTTT. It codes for CSAIPGFGNTIYF.

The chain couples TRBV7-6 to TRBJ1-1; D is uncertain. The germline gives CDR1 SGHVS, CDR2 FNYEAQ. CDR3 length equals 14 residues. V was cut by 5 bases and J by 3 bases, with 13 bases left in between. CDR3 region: CASSPRVGDTEAFF. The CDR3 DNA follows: TGTGCCAGCAGCCCTCGGGTTGGGGACACTGAAGCTTTCTTT.